These 29 T cell receptor beta chains came from one sample sequenced in a study of shared clonotypes between healthy human individuals. This table comes from immunoSEQ multiplex PCR, and its TCRdb copy is limited to in-frame clones, with some not included. The table records roughly 2.5 million clones, 90% to 95% of them present only once. Material: naive CD4+ T cells sorted from blood. Described subset: CD45RA+ positively selected. Every receptor here comes from a man younger than 35 in good health.

This clone appeared a single time. The same CDR3 is also encoded by other DNA sequences in this sample. The V and J genes are TRBV7-2 and TRBJ2-7, with D perhaps matching TRBD1 (6 bases). Germline V CDR1 and CDR2: SGHTA, FQGNSA. CDR3 size: 15 residues. Trimming cost V 0 bases and J 3 bases, with 12 bases left between them. This CDR3 reads CASSLAGQGSYEQYF. The DNA for the CDR3 is TGTGCCAGCAGCTTAGCGGGACAAGGGAGCTACGAGCAGTACTTC.

This rearrangement joins TRBV4-1 to TRBJ2-3; a possible D gene is TRBD1 (5 bases). Trimming removed 3 bases from V and 6 bases from J, with 16 bases in between. There are 15 residues in the CDR3. CDR1 is MGHRA, CDR2 YSYEKL, per germline. In DNA form, the CDR3 reads TGCGCCAGCAGCCAGCCCATAAGCAGGGCGGATACGCAGTATTTT. It codes for CASSQPISRADTQYF.

The J gene is TRBJ2-7, the V gene TRBV5-1, with 9 bases fitting TRBD2. The CDR3 extends over 13 amino acids. Germline V gene sequence: CDR1 SGHRS, CDR2 YFSETQ. V lost 1 base and J lost 6; bases outside the gene matches: 2. CDR3 in DNA: TGCGCCAGCAGCTTGAGCGGGGGGCCCGAGCAGTACTTC. Amino acids: CASSLSGGPEQYF. The complete variable domain, with remaining parts taken from reference TRBV5-1 and TRBJ2-7, reads KAGVTQTPRYLIKTRGQQVTLSCSPISGHRSVSWYQQTPGQGLQFLFEYFSETQRNKGNFPGRFSGRQFSNSRSEMNVSTLELGDSALYLCASSLSGGPEQYFGPGTRLTVT.

This rearrangement joins TRBV7-2 to TRBJ1-6; no definite D call. CDR3 size: 17 residues. Germline CDR1 and CDR2: SGHTA and FQGNSA. The V end was cut by 2 bases, the J end by 0 bases, with 11 bases between. CDR3 region: CASSLRAGSSYNSPLHF. The CDR3 DNA follows: TGTGCCAGCAGCTTACGGGCAGGCTCCTCCTATAATTCACCCCTCCACTTT.

Concerning this clone: The sample contains more than one DNA sequence encoding this CDR3. J is TRBJ1-1 and V is TRBV6-5; unclear D gene. This CDR3 comprises 11 residues. Trimming stripped 2 bases from V and 4 bases from J, with 2 bases between. In germline, CDR1 is MNHEY, CDR2 SVGAGI. CDR3 DNA sequence: TGTGCCAGCAGTTACAGCACTGAAGCTTTCTTT. Protein sequence: CASSYSTEAFF.

The genes are TRBV5-1 and TRBJ2-2; D possibly matches TRBD1 or TRBD2 (5 bases each). Trimming took 4 bases from V and 5 from J, leaving 9 bases between them. The CDR3 consists of 13 residues. Per the germline V gene, CDR1 is SGHRS and CDR2 is YFSETQ. In nucleotides, the CDR3 is TGCGCCAGCAGCCCGGGGCCAACCGGGGAGCTGTTTTTT. Its protein is CASSPGPTGELFF.

The rearrangement uses TRBV5-4 and TRBJ2-7; 8 positions agree with TRBD1. Germline CDR1 reads SGHNT; CDR2 reads YYREEE (reference sequence). V gave up 2 bases and J gave up 2 bases; unmatched junction bases: 3. The CDR3 spans 14 residues. DNA of the CDR3: TGTGCCAGCAGCTTCCAGGGGGCGACCTACGAGCAGTACTTC. Translation: CASSFQGATYEQYF.

The rearrangement uses TRBV29-1 and TRBJ1-2, with no clear D. The CDR3 is 12 amino acids. V was trimmed by 6 bases and J by 5 bases, leaving 13 bases between them. Germline V gives CDR1 SQVTM, CDR2 ANQGSEA. CDR3 in DNA: TGCAGCGTCTCCGGGAGTCTGTATGGCTACACCTTC. Translation gives CSVSGSLYGYTF.

The chain links TRBV7-2 to TRBJ2-7, with 12 bases lining up with TRBD2. This CDR3 has 16 residues. The V gene's germline CDR1 is SGHTA and CDR2 FQGNSA. The V gene end was trimmed by 4 bases and the J gene end by 2 bases; junction bases not matched to a gene: 6. CDR3 nucleotides: TGTGCCAGCAGCTCCGGACTAGCGGGGCCCCCCTACGAGCAGTACTTC. It yields the protein CASSSGLAGPPYEQYF.

The rearrangement uses TRBV11-3 and TRBJ1-3; D gene uncertain. The CDR3 runs 16 residues. Germline V gives CDR1 SGHNT, CDR2 YENEEA. V lost 1 base to trimming and J lost 0 bases, with 10 bases between them. Written as DNA, the CDR3 is TGTGCCAGCAGCTTAGGGCGCGGCCTCTCTGGAAACACCATATATTTT. It yields the protein CASSLGRGLSGNTIYF.

This clone showed up just once. V gene TRBV28 combines with J gene TRBJ1-4; 7 bases are a match to TRBD1. V trimming: 8 bases; J trimming: 7 bases; junction bases outside the gene matches: 16. There are 16 residues in the CDR3. Germline CDR1 and CDR2: MDHEN and SYDVKM. Here the CDR3 reads CASGLTSTGSGEKLFF. The CDR3 DNA reads as TGTGCCAGCGGACTAACCTCGACAGGGTCAGGTGAAAAACTGTTTTTT.

The chain combines TRBV2 with TRBJ2-2; no definite D call. V was shortened by 4 bases and J by 5 bases, with 14 bases between the two germline ends. The CDR3 consists of 15 residues. Germline values: CDR1 SNHLY, CDR2 FYNNEI. CDR3 residues: CASSAQSDKTGELFF. CDR3 bases: TGTGCCAGCAGTGCACAGTCGGATAAGACCGGGGAGCTGTTTTTT.

This clone appeared once. The chain has TRBV19 and TRBJ2-5; 9 bases fit TRBD2. Trimming cost V 6 bases and J 5 bases; bases outside gene matches: 16. The germline V gene encodes CDR1 LNHDA and CDR2 SQIVND (reference sequence). CDR3 size: 17 residues. CDR3 bases: TGTGCCAGTAGCACCGAAAGAGTAGCGGGGGAGTATGAGACCCAGTACTTC. Translated: CASSTERVAGEYETQYF.

The CDR3 loop is CASKRDYEQYF. The CDR3 bases are TGTGCCAGCAAACGGGACTACGAGCAGTACTTC. This chain uses TRBV6-6 with TRBJ2-5; possibly TRBD2 for D (5 bases). The J call is uncertain, as TRBJ2-7 better fits the DNA end. CDR3 length equals 11 residues. Per germline, CDR1 MNHNY and CDR2 SVGAGI (reference sequence).

This clone was recorded once. The chain is built from TRBV5-1 and TRBJ2-5; TRBD2 might be the D (6 bases). V was trimmed by 0 bases and J by 1 base, leaving 13 bases between them. CDR3 length: 16 residues. Looked up from germline, CDR1 is SGHRS and CDR2 is YFSETQ. CDR3 in amino acids: CASSLGGEGGQETQYF. Written as DNA, the CDR3 is TGCGCCAGCAGCTTGGGAGGTGAGGGAGGCCAAGAGACCCAGTACTTC. Full variable domain (outside the CDR3, taken from reference TRBV5-1 and TRBJ2-5): KAGVTQTPRYLIKTRGQQVTLSCSPISGHRSVSWYQQTPGQGLQFLFEYFSETQRNKGNFPGRFSGRQFSNSRSEMNVSTLELGDSALYLCASSLGGEGGQETQYFGPGTRLLVL.

The chain joins TRBV27 to TRBJ1-1; D may be TRBD1 (5 bases). The CDR3 is made up of 12 amino acids. In germline, CDR1 is MNHEY, CDR2 SMNVEV (reference sequence). The V end lost 9 bases, the J end lost 1 base, and 9 bases lay between the germline ends. The CDR3 sequence: CARGLGNTEAFF. CDR3 sequence (DNA): TGTGCCAGGGGACTAGGGAACACTGAAGCTTTCTTT.

The chain has TRBV2 and TRBJ2-3, with 7 nucleotides matching TRBD2. The CDR3 extends over 15 amino acids. Trimming at V came to 5 bases and at J to 1 base, leaving 6 bases not matched to a gene. Germline-derived CDR1 and CDR2 are SNHLY and FYNNEI. The CDR3 spells CASSSDGRGTDTQYF. As DNA, the CDR3 is TGTGCCAGCAGTTCCGATGGGAGGGGCACAGATACGCAGTATTTT.

The V and J genes are TRBV10-3 and TRBJ2-1; 7 nucleotides align to TRBD2. Germline V gives CDR1 ENHRY, CDR2 SYGVKD. CDR3 length equals 15 residues. The J segment lost 5 bases and the V segment lost 0 bases, leaving 4 bases of the junction unmatched. CDR3 region: CAISESGLSNNEQFF. The CDR3 coding sequence is TGTGCCATCAGTGAGTCGGGACTATCGAACAATGAGCAGTTCTTC.

This chain links TRBV27 with TRBJ2-7; 7 bases fit TRBD1. Per germline, CDR1 MNHEY and CDR2 SMNVEV (reference sequence). CDR3 length: 15 residues. The V segment lost 3 bases and the J segment 9 bases; nucleotides outside the gene matches: 14. CDR3 loop: CASSFSTRQGIGQYF. CDR3 nucleotides: TGTGCCAGCAGTTTTTCTACGAGACAGGGCATCGGGCAGTACTTC.

V and J are TRBV9 and TRBJ2-5; the match to TRBD1 covers 10 bases. CDR1 and CDR2 (germline): SGDLS, YYNGEE. The CDR3 has 15 amino acids. V was clipped by 3 bases and J by 5 bases; unmatched bases: 7. CDR3 in DNA: TGTGCCAGCAGCGCATATGGACAGGGGGGGGAGACCCAGTACTTC. Protein: CASSAYGQGGETQYF. Complete variable domain (other parts from reference TRBV9 and TRBJ2-5): DSGVTQTPKHLITATGQRVTLRCSPRSGDLSVYWYQQSLDQGLQFLIQYYNGEERAKGNILERFSAQQFPDLHSELNLSSLELGDSALYFCASSAYGQGGETQYFGPGTRLLVL.

This chain joins TRBV7-2 and TRBJ2-1; D might be TRBD1 or TRBD2, each matching 5 bases. Germline V gives CDR1 SGHTA, CDR2 FQGNSA. The length of the CDR3 is 16 residues. Trimming pared 5 bases from V and 3 bases from J, leaving 17 bases between. CDR3 sequence: CASSPRKGPNYNEQFF. The CDR3 DNA is TGTGCCAGCAGCCCGCGGAAGGGACCCAACTACAATGAGCAGTTCTTC. The full variable domain, in which reference TRBV7-2 and TRBJ2-1 provide the parts outside the CDR3, is GAGVSQSPSNKVTEKGKDVELRCDPISGHTALYWYRQSLGQGLEFLIYFQGNSAPDKSGLPSDRFSAERTGGSVSTLTIQRTQQEDSAVYLCASSPRKGPNYNEQFFGPGTRLTVL.

The chain uses TRBV29-1 and TRBJ2-1, with 10 bases matching TRBD2. V was clipped by 3 bases and J by 5 bases; unmatched bases: 10. Germline CDR1 is SQVTM and CDR2 is ANQGSEA. The CDR3 is 16 amino acids. The CDR3 sequence is CSVETPGLASNNEQFF. The DNA of the CDR3 is TGCAGCGTTGAGACCCCGGGACTAGCGAGCAACAATGAGCAGTTCTTC.

This clone was detected once. The gene calls are TRBV2 and TRBJ2-3; D ambiguous. V gave up 1 base and J gave up 6 bases, with 8 bases separating them. Germline values: CDR1 SNHLY, CDR2 FYNNEI. The CDR3 has 13 residues. CDR3 nucleotides: TGTGCCAGCAGTGAAGAGGTGAGGGATACGCAGTATTTT. Encoded protein: CASSEEVRDTQYF.

The CDR3 sequence: CASSSRDREVEKLFF. In DNA form, the CDR3 reads TGTGCCAGCAGTTCCCGGGACAGGGAAGTTGAAAAACTGTTTTTT. The chain employs TRBV6-6 and TRBJ1-4; 9 positions agree with TRBD1. The CDR3 spans 15 residues. The V and J ends lost 4 bases and 7 bases, in that order; junction bases with no gene match: 7. Germline assignment: CDR1 MNHNY and CDR2 SVGAGI (reference sequence).

This clone has only one observation. The chain uses TRBV27 and TRBJ2-7; 8 bases fit TRBD2. Germline V gene sequence: CDR1 MNHEY, CDR2 SMNVEV (reference sequence). This CDR3 region has 15 residues. V dropped 5 bases and J dropped 7; count of bases not matched to a gene: 13. The CDR3 DNA sequence: TGTGCCAGCAGTACCGACCAGCGGGAGTCTGGAGAGCAGTACTTC. This sequence encodes CASSTDQRESGEQYF.

The rearrangement uses TRBV9 and TRBJ2-5, with 8 bases identical to TRBD2. The CDR3 has 17 amino acids. With 0 bases clipped from V and 1 base from J, the junction kept 8 bases outside the gene matches. Germline V gene data show CDR1 as SGDLS and CDR2 as YYNGEE. The CDR3: CASSVAASGGVQETQYF. The CDR3 coding sequence is TGTGCCAGCAGCGTAGCTGCATCGGGGGGGGTCCAAGAGACCCAGTACTTC.

Details on this clone: At the DNA level, this CDR3 is encoded by other sequences in the same sample as well. This CDR3 reads CAISRQGYEQYF. The DNA for the CDR3 is TGTGCCATCAGTAGACAAGGCTACGAGCAGTACTTC. This chain connects TRBV10-3 to TRBJ2-7; D remains unclear. The CDR3 is 12 residues long. V was trimmed by 5 bases and J by 3 bases, leaving 8 bases between them. Looked up from germline, CDR1 is ENHRY and CDR2 is SYGVKD.

This chain connects TRBV5-4 to TRBJ2-1; D remains unclear. V shed 0 bases and J shed 7 bases, with 8 bases lying between them. The CDR3 loop spans 13 amino acids. The germline CDR1 and CDR2 sequences are SGHNT and YYREEE (reference sequence). The CDR3 sequence: CASSLEQTNEQFF. The CDR3 coding sequence is TGTGCCAGCAGCTTGGAACAGACAAATGAGCAGTTCTTC.

The chain joins TRBV6-5 to TRBJ2-7, with 10 bases identical to TRBD2. The CDR3 is made up of 15 amino acids. J was trimmed by 4 bases and V by 0 bases; bases with no gene match: 3. Germline CDR1 is MNHEY and CDR2 is SVGAGI. The CDR3 DNA is TGTGCCAGCAGTTACTCGCGTAGCGGGAGGTACGAGCAGTACTTC. Translating gives CASSYSRSGRYEQYF.